Below, one TCR beta chain is given with its context. Its specific antigen is unknown. Per-base quality was not reported, and no clone a single base away is much larger than it. This entry belongs to a study of blood T cell repertoires in COVID-19 (TCRdb year 2020). For context, the study as a whole: Samples covering the acute and convalescent phases of COVID-19 were provided by collaborators in the United States, Italy and Spain. The prospective study material was composed of cDNA or gDNA derived from T cells, B-cell-depleted T cells, or PBMCs. Deeply sampled blood TCRbeta repertoires from subjects exposed to, actively infected with, or recovered from COVID-19 were included in the dataset. A freely available public database, intended as a resource for researchers studying the immune response to SARS-CoV-2, is where the repertoires were released. The samples were drawn from two sources: the first 160 participants of the ongoing ImmuneRACE study, and 1,200 or so subjects contributed by 6 global collaborators. The sample metadata nearly always contained a de-identified subject ID, COVID-19 status, age in years and sex. Where HLA class I and class II types were available, the types were taken from metadata supplied by the sample provider, not from assay-based typing.

One collaborating source in Seattle enrolled patients while the patients were actively infected and followed the patients over time throughout the course of disease. The collaborating institutions used their own protocols to collect whole blood in K2EDTA tubes. For TCRbeta analysis, collaborator samples were shipped as frozen whole blood, as isolated PBMCs, or as DNA extracted from either sample type. For this chain, trimming is 1 base at the V end and 7 bases at the J end, and the number of junction bases without a gene match is 4. The CDR3 numbers 14 residues from cysteine through phenylalanine. Just CDR3 DNA is preserved here, 42 bases in frame from base 1. CDR1 and CDR2 were assigned from the germline V gene (reference sequence) as SEHNR and FQNEAQ. What the research found in general, with its limitations: The quantity of clinical and demographic metadata differed by source and by participant and was supplied without curation.

TCRbeta CDR3 regions were amplified from genomic DNA by means of the immunoSEQ Assay, a bias-controlled multiplex PCR. As for the authors' bioinformatics: Nucleated cell counts per sample were estimated from amplification of reference gene primers within the assay. Sequence reads were collapsed and filtered to measure the absolute abundance of every unique TCRbeta CDR3 rearrangement. Productive Simpson clonality was computed per sample as the square root of Simpson's diversity index over productive rearrangements. TCRdb stores this immuneACCESS table with in-frame sequences only. Part of the clones is absent; in the studies checked, under half of the shortfall reflects unresolved V genes, and no reason is known for the rest. V and J calls and clone size are given by that table; D and trimming were obtained from the DNA. The sample contains around 220,000 clones, roughly 80% of them found a single time. 7% to 10% of the sample lies in the top ten.

Source material: peripheral blood. The chain couples TRBV7-9 to TRBJ1-5; 7 junctional bases match TRBD1. This receptor was identified in a woman of 80 years or more with COVID-19, enrolled during active disease. The CDR3 reads CASSLGQGGQPQHF. Here is the DNA: TGTGCCAGCAGCTTAGGACAGGGCGGCCAGCCCCAGCATTTT.